This record covers a single TCR beta chain. As yet, its antigen is unknown. CDR3 length: 15 amino acids. The germline CDR1 and CDR2 sequences are PRHDT and FYEKMQ (reference sequence). Trimming stripped 1 base from V and 3 bases from J, with 13 bases between. This entry belongs to a study of cytomegalovirus exposure and HLA in healthy donors. Study summary: Later analysis reported that the approximately 110 validation repertoires shared the platform of the approximately 620 first-cohort repertoires. Study-level results: Some TCR beta chains (around 160 of them) were listed as cytomegalovirus-associated.

Sequencing was performed with immunoSEQ multiplex PCR; in TCRdb, only in-frame clones are kept and a portion is missing. The data show about 240,000 clones, with 70% to 90% seen just once and around 1.2% held by the top ten. The rearrangement links TRBV13 to TRBJ2-7, with D possibly TRBD1 on 5 matching bases. This receptor was identified in a woman in her 30s in good health and CMV-seropositive. The sample comprised PBMCs. CDR3: CASSLVHETVYEQYF. As DNA, the CDR3 is TGTGCCAGCAGCTTAGTACACGAGACAGTCTACGAGCAGTACTTC.